One sample yielded the 17 T cell receptor beta chains listed below, sequenced in a study of T cells in localized non-small cell lung cancer. Method: immunoSEQ multiplex PCR; TCRdb's copy keeps in-frame clones and lacks some. Among some 21,000 clones listed, approximately 89% were seen once. This specimen consisted of peripheral blood, obtained before any cancer treatment. All receptors come from a man between 40 and 70 years old with stage I lung adenocarcinoma.

The sample holds one count of this clone. The chain combines TRBV5-6 with TRBJ2-2; D might be TRBD2 (9 bases). Trimming took 0 bases from V and 5 from J, leaving 17 bases between them. Germline CDR1 and CDR2: SGHDT and YYEEEE. This CDR3 region has 17 residues. This chain's CDR3 is CASSLDRGTSSTGELFF. The CDR3 bases are TGTGCCAGCAGCTTGGACAGGGGGACTAGCTCGACCGGGGAGCTGTTTTTT.

V gene TRBV4-2 combines with J gene TRBJ2-7; tentatively, D is TRBD2 (5 bases). The CDR3 extends over 15 amino acids. Germline V gives CDR1 LGHNA, CDR2 YNFKEQ. V was cut by 3 bases and J by 5 bases, with 17 bases left in between. The CDR3 coding sequence is TGTGCCAGCAGCCAGGCCAGCGGCCCTAGTAACGAGCAGTACTTC. It yields the protein CASSQASGPSNEQYF.

V gene TRBV19 combines with J gene TRBJ2-3; no clear D gene. This CDR3 region has 13 residues. V lost 4 bases, J lost 0 bases, and 5 bases lay in between. The germline V gene encodes CDR1 LNHDA and CDR2 SQIVND (reference sequence). The CDR3 sequence: CASSRSSTDTQYF. For the CDR3, the DNA is TGTGCCAGTAGTAGATCCAGCACAGATACGCAGTATTTT.

The rearrangement links TRBV9 to TRBJ2-7; tentatively, D is TRBD1 (6 bases). This CDR3 has 14 residues. Germline values: CDR1 SGDLS, CDR2 YYNGEE. V gave up 4 bases and J gave up 6 bases, with 17 bases separating them. CDR3 DNA: TGTGCCAGCAGCCCGCCAGGGGATCGCCGCGAGCAGTACTTC. Translating it yields CASSPPGDRREQYF.

The V and J genes are TRBV28 and TRBJ1-6; possibly TRBD1 for D (6 bases). Germline V lookup: CDR1 MDHEN, CDR2 SYDVKM. The ends were cut back, 4 bases at V and 8 bases at J, with 12 bases in the middle. The CDR3 runs 14 residues. This chain's CDR3 is CASSSTGIYSPLHF. DNA for the CDR3: TGTGCCAGCAGTTCTACAGGGATCTATTCACCCCTCCACTTT.

The chain combines TRBV27 with TRBJ1-1, with TRBD1 matching over 7 bases. The V gene end was trimmed by 6 bases and the J gene end by 6 bases; junction bases not matched to a gene: 10. From germline, CDR1 is MNHEY and CDR2 SMNVEV (reference sequence). CDR3 size: 14 residues. CDR3 residues: CASRDTGARAEAFF. The DNA for the CDR3 is TGTGCCAGCAGAGATACAGGGGCGCGGGCTGAAGCTTTCTTT.

The chain uses TRBV9 and TRBJ2-7; D is ambiguous. The germline V gene encodes CDR1 SGDLS and CDR2 YYNGEE. CDR3 length: 14 residues. Trimming pared 3 bases from V and 0 bases from J, leaving 10 bases between. CDR3 sequence reads: CASSGHGNSYEQYF. The CDR3, as DNA: TGTGCCAGCAGCGGCCACGGAAACTCCTACGAGCAGTACTTC.

This rearrangement joins TRBV6-1 to TRBJ2-1; the D gene is possibly TRBD1 (6 bases). The CDR3 is 15 amino acids. V was trimmed by 7 bases and J by 2 bases, leaving 15 bases between them. The germline V gene encodes CDR1 MNHNS and CDR2 SASEGT. Here the CDR3 reads CASNLDRPPYNEQFF. The CDR3 nucleotides read TGTGCCAGCAACCTGGACAGACCACCCTACAATGAGCAGTTCTTC.

The V gene is TRBV7-2, the J gene TRBJ1-1; D ambiguous. Per germline, CDR1 SGHTA and CDR2 FQGNSA. V shed 3 bases and J shed 4 bases, with 3 bases lying between them. CDR3 size: 11 residues. The CDR3 loop is CASSFGTEAFF. CDR3 in DNA: TGTGCCAGCAGCTTTGGCACTGAAGCTTTCTTT.

The chain is built from TRBV29-1 and TRBJ1-1; D is undetermined. Trimming pared 2 bases from V and 0 bases from J, leaving 13 bases between. This CDR3 comprises 15 residues. CDR1 and CDR2 from the germline V gene are SQVTM and ANQGSEA. The CDR3, as DNA: TGCAGCGTTGAAAAAGGACGATCAATGAACACTGAAGCTTTCTTT. Translated: CSVEKGRSMNTEAFF.

This rearrangement joins TRBV7-2 to TRBJ2-3; D possibly matches TRBD1 or TRBD2 (5 bases each). CDR1 and CDR2 from the germline V gene are SGHTA and FQGNSA. V lost 5 bases and J lost 6, with 18 bases in between. The CDR3 is 15 residues long. This CDR3 reads CASSATGRDEDTQYF. The CDR3 coding sequence is TGTGCCAGCAGCGCGACGGGACGGGATGAGGATACGCAGTATTTT.

V and J are TRBV2 and TRBJ1-4, with 7 bases fitting TRBD1. The length of the CDR3 is 14 residues. Germline V gene sequence: CDR1 SNHLY, CDR2 FYNNEI. Trimming removed 5 bases from V and 5 bases from J; junction bases left unmatched: 5. For the CDR3, the DNA is TGTGCCAGCAGTAACACGGGACAGAATGAAAAACTGTTTTTT. Translated: CASSNTGQNEKLFF.

The genes are TRBV7-9 and TRBJ2-2, with 7 bases fitting TRBD2. Germline assignment: CDR1 SEHNR and CDR2 FQNEAQ (reference sequence). CDR3 length: 14 residues. Trimming removed 3 bases from V and 6 bases from J; junction bases left unmatched: 4. CDR3 protein: CASSLGGSSGELFF. The CDR3 DNA follows: TGTGCCAGCAGCTTGGGCGGGAGTTCCGGGGAGCTGTTTTTT.

On this clone itself: Compared with germline, one end of the junction differs, possibly owing to a read error. The chain is built from TRBV2 and TRBJ2-7; 9 bases fit TRBD2. This CDR3 has 14 residues. From germline, CDR1 is SNHLY and CDR2 FYNNEI. CDR3 in DNA: TGTGCCAGCACAAGAGCGGGAGGATCCTCCGAGCAGTACTTC. It codes for CASTRAGGSSEQYF.

The rearrangement joins TRBV25-1 to TRBJ2-5; D unresolved. V was shortened by 4 bases and J by 5 bases, with 14 bases between the two germline ends. CDR3 length equals 14 residues. Germline V gene data show CDR1 as MGHDK and CDR2 as SYGVNS. CDR3 coding DNA: TGTGCCAGCAGTGGGCAGCTCCGTGGGGAGACCCAGTACTTC. This gives the protein CASSGQLRGETQYF.

The chain has TRBV2 and TRBJ2-1; D perhaps matches TRBD2 (5 bases). Trimming pared 8 bases from V and 5 bases from J, leaving 13 bases between. CDR3 size: 13 residues. The germline V gene encodes CDR1 SNHLY and CDR2 FYNNEI. This chain's CDR3 is CASWLLGHNEQFF. CDR3 sequence (DNA): TGTGCCAGCTGGTTACTAGGACACAATGAGCAGTTCTTC.

The chain is built from TRBV2 and TRBJ1-1; D perhaps matches TRBD1 (5 bases). CDR3 length: 14 amino acids. V lost 8 bases to trimming and J lost 0 bases, with 13 bases between them. CDR1 SNHLY and CDR2 FYNNEI come from the germline V gene. The CDR3 sequence: CASDDQGLNTEAFF. For the CDR3, the DNA is TGTGCCAGCGACGACCAGGGCTTGAACACTGAAGCTTTCTTT.